The next 10 T cell receptor beta chains were all read from a single sample in a study of siplizumab effects on memory and regulatory T cells. Produced via immunoSEQ multiplex PCR; TCRdb's table is partial and in-frame only. The table includes about 100,000 clones, 94% detected once. Sequencing was carried out using non-Treg CD4+ T cells sorted from blood. The source is a human donor in good health.

This chain connects TRBV13 to TRBJ2-3; TRBD2 aligns across 9 bases. The CDR3 is 14 amino acids. The V gene's germline CDR1 is PRHDT and CDR2 FYEKMQ (reference sequence). Trimming took 4 bases from V and 4 from J; bases not matched to a gene: 3. The CDR3 nucleotides are TGTGCCAGCAGCTGGATAGCGGGGGCAGATACGCAGTATTTT. It codes for CASSWIAGADTQYF.

This clone was seen a few times. The chain combines TRBV19 with TRBJ1-1; D not resolved. The germline CDR1 and CDR2 sequences are LNHDA and SQIVND (reference sequence). The V end was cut by 5 bases, the J end by 2 bases, with 9 bases between. The CDR3 has 13 amino acids. The CDR3 is CASSATVNTEAFF. The DNA for the CDR3 is TGTGCCAGTAGTGCGACGGTTAACACTGAAGCTTTCTTT.

This sequence joins TRBV9 and TRBJ2-1; TRBD2 is a possible D gene (5 bases). V was trimmed by 4 bases and J by 8 bases, leaving 13 bases between them. The CDR3 loop spans 13 amino acids. Per the germline V gene, CDR1 is SGDLS and CDR2 is YYNGEE. As DNA, the CDR3 is TGTGCCAGCAGCCCCCTTCATAGCGATGAGCAGTTCTTC. Translating it yields CASSPLHSDEQFF.

As regards this clone: One end of the junction fails to match germline, which may point to a read error. This chain joins TRBV6-6 and TRBJ1-2, with 10 bases identical to TRBD1. Per the germline V gene, CDR1 is MNHNY and CDR2 is SVGAGI (reference sequence). The CDR3 is 15 amino acids. The CDR3 nucleotides are TGTGCCAGCAGTTACGGGACAGGGGATTGGTATGGCCACACCTTC. Translated: CASSYGTGDWYGHTF.

CDR3 residues: CASSHRGATNTEAFF. The CDR3, as DNA: TGTGCCAGTAGTCATCGGGGGGCGACGAACACTGAAGCTTTCTTT. V and J are TRBV19 and TRBJ1-1; D is possibly TRBD1 (6 bases). Germline V gene data show CDR1 as LNHDA and CDR2 as SQIVND (reference sequence). The CDR3 is 15 amino acids. Trimming took off 5 bases at V and 1 base at J, with 14 bases between the two ends. Supplemented by reference TRBV19 and TRBJ1-1, the full variable domain reads DGGITQSPKYLFRKEGQNVTLSCEQNLNHDAMYWYRQDPGQGLRLIYYSQIVNDFQKGDIAEGYSVSREKKESFPLTVTSAQKNPTAFYLCASSHRGATNTEAFFGQGTRLTVV.

This chain joins TRBV5-1 and TRBJ2-3; D might be TRBD1 or TRBD2, each matching 5 bases. Trimming took off 4 bases at V and 0 bases at J, with 30 bases between the two ends. CDR1 and CDR2 from the germline V gene are SGHRS and YFSETQ. This CDR3 has 21 residues. The chain's CDR3 is CASSRVLKTGGTVSSTDTQYF. DNA for the CDR3: TGCGCCAGCAGCCGAGTATTGAAGACTGGTGGGACCGTCTCTAGCACAGATACGCAGTATTTT.

The V and J genes are TRBV27 and TRBJ2-7, with TRBD1 matching over 7 bases. V gave up 4 bases and J gave up 2 bases; unmatched junction bases: 11. In germline, CDR1 is MNHEY, CDR2 SMNVEV (reference sequence). The CDR3 has 16 residues. The CDR3, as DNA: TGTGCCAGCAGTTCGAGGATGGGACAGAGTACCTACGAGCAGTACTTC. Encoded protein: CASSSRMGQSTYEQYF.

The genes are TRBV18 and TRBJ1-1; a possible D gene is TRBD1 (5 bases). CDR1 KGHSH and CDR2 LQKENI come from the germline V gene. This CDR3 has 14 residues. Trimming pared 3 bases from V and 2 bases from J, leaving 10 bases between. CDR3 region: CASSPTELNTEAFF. The CDR3 DNA is TGTGCCAGCTCACCGACAGAATTAAACACTGAAGCTTTCTTT.

In regard to this clone: Mismatch with germline at one junction end may stem from a read error. CDR3 DNA sequence: TGTGCCAGCAGCGAAGGGGGTTTTAGCACAGATACGCAGTATTTT. The encoded protein is CASSEGGFSTDTQYF. The chain is built from TRBV2 and TRBJ2-3; tentatively, D is TRBD1 (6 bases). This CDR3 has 15 amino acids. The germline V gene encodes CDR1 SNHLY and CDR2 FYNNEI.

The chain recombines TRBV6-5 with TRBJ2-7; TRBD1 matches 7 bases. V dropped 0 bases and J dropped 3; count of bases not matched to a gene: 2. The CDR3 contains 14 residues. Looked up from germline, CDR1 is MNHEY and CDR2 is SVGAGI. DNA for the CDR3: TGTGCCAGCAGTTACTCCAGGGGGAACTACGAGCAGTACTTC. Translating gives CASSYSRGNYEQYF.